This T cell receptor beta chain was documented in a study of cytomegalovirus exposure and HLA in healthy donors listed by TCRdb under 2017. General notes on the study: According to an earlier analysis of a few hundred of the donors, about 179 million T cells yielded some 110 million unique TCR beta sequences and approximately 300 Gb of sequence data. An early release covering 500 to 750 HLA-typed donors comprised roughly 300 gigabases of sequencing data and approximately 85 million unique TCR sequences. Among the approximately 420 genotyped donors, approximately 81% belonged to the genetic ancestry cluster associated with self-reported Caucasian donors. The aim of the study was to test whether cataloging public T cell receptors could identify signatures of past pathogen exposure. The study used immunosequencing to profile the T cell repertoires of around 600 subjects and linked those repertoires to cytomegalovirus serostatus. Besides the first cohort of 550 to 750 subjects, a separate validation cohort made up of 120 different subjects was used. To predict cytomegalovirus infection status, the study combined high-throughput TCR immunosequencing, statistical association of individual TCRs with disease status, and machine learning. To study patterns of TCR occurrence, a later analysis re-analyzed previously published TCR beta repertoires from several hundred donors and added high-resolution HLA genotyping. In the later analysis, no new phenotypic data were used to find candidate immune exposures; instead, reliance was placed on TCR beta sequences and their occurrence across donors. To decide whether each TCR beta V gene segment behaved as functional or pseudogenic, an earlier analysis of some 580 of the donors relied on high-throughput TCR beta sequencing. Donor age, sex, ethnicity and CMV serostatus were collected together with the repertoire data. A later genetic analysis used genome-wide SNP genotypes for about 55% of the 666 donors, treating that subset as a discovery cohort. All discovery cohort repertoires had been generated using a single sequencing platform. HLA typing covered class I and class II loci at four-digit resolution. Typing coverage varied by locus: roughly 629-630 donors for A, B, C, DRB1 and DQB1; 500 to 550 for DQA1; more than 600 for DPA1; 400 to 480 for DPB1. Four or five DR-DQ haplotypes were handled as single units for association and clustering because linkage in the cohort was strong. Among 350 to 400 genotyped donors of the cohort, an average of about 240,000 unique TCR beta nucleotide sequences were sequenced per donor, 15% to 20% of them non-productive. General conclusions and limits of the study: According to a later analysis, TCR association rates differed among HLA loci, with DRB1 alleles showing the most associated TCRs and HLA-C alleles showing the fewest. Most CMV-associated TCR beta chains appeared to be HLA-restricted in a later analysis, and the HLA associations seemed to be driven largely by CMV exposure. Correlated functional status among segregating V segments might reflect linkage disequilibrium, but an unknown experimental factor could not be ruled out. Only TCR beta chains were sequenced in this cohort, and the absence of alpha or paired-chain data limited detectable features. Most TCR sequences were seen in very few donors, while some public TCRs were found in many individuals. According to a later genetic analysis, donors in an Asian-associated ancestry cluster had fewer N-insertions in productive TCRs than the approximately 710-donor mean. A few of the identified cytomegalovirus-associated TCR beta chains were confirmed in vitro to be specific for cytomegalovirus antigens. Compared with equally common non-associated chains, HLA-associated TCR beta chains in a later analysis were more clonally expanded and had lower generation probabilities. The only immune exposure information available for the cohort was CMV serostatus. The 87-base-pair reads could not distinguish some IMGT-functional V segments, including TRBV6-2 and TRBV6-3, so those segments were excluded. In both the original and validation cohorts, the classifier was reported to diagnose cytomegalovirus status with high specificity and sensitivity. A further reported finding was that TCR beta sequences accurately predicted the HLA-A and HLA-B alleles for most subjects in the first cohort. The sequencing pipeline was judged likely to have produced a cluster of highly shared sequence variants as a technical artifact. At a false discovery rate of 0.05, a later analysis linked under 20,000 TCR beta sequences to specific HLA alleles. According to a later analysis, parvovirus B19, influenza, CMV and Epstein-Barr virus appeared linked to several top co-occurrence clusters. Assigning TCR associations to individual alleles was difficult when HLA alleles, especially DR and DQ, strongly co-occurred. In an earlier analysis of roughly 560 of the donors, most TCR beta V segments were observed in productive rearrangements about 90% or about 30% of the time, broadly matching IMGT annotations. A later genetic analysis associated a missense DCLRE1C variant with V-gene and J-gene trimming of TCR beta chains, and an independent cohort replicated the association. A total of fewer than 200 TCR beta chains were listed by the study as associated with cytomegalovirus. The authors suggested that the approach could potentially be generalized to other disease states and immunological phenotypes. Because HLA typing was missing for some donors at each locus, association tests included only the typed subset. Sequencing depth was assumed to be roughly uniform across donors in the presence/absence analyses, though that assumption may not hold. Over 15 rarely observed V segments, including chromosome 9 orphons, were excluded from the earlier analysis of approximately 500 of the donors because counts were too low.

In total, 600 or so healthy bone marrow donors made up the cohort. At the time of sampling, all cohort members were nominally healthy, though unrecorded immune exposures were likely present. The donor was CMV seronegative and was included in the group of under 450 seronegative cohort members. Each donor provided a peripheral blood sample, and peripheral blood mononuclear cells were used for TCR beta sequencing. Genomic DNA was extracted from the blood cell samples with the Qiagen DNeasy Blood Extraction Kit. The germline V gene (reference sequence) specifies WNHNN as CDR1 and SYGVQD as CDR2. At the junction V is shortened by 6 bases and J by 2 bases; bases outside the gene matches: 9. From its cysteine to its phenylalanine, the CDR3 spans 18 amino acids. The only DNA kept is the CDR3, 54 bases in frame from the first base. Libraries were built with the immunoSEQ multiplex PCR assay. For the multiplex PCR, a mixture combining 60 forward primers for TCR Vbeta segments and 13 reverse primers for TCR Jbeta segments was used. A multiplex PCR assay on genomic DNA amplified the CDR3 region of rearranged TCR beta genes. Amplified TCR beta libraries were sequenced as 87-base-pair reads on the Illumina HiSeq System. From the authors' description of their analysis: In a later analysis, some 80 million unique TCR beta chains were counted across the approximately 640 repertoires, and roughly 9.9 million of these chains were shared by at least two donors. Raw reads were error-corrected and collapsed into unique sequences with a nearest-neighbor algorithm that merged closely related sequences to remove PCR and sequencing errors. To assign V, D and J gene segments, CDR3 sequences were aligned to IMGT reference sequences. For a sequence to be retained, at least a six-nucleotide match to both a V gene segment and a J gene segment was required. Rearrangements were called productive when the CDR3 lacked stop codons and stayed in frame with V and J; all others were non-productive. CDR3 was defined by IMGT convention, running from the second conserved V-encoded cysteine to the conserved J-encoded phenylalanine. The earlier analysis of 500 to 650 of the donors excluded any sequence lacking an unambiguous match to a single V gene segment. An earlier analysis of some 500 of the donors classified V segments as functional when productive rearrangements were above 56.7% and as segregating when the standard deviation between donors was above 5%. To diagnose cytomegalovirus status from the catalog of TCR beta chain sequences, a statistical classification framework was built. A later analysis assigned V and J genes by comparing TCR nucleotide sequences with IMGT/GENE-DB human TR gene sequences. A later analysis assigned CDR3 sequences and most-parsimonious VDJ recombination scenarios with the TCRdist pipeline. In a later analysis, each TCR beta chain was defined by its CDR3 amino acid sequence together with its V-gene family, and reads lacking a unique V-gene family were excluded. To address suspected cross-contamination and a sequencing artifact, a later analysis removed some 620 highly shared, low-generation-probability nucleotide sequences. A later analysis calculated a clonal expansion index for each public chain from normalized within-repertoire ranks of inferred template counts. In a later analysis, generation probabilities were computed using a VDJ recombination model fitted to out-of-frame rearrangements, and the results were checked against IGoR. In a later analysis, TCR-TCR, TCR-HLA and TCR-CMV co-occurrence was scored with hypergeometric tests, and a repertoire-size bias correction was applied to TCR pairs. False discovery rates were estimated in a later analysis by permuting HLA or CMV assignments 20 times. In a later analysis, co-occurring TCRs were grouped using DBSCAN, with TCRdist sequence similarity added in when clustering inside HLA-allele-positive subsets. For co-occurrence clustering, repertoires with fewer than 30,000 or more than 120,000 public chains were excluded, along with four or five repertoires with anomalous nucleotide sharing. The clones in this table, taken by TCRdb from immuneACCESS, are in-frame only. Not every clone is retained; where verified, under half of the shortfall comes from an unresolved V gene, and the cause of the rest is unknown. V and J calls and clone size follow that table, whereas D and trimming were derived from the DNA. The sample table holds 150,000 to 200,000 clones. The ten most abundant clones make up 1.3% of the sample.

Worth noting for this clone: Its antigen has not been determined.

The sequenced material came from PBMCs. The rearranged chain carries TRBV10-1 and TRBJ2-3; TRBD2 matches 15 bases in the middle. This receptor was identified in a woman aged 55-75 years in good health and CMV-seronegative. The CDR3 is CASSGTSGRPGLTDTQYF. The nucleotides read TGCGCCAGCAGCGGGACTAGCGGGAGGCCGGGACTCACAGATACGCAGTATTTT.